The 7 T cell receptor beta chains presented below share a single source sample, sequenced in a study of shared clonotypes between healthy human individuals. Repertoires were generated with immunoSEQ multiplex PCR, while TCRdb's copy carries only in-frame clones and drops some. This table has fewer than 850,000 clones, around 72% appearing once. Sequencing used memory CD4+ T cells sorted from blood. The subset here: CD45RA-negative fraction. The receptors originated from a woman in her 30s in good health.

The genes are TRBV27 and TRBJ1-1, with 8 positions matching TRBD1. V was pared by 5 bases and J by 5 bases, with 7 bases of the junction left unmatched. CDR1 is MNHEY and CDR2 is SMNVEV in the germline V gene (reference sequence). The CDR3 is made up of 14 amino acids. The CDR3 here is CASSTGQGWTEAFF. In nucleotides, the CDR3 is TGTGCCAGCAGTACCGGACAGGGTTGGACTGAAGCTTTCTTT.

The chain recombines TRBV30 with TRBJ1-2; D gene unclear. The V gene's germline CDR1 is GTSNPN and CDR2 SVGIG (reference sequence). The V end was cut by 2 bases, the J end by 2 bases, with 15 bases between. The CDR3 extends over 15 amino acids. The CDR3 region has the DNA TGTGCCTGGAGTCCCGTAGGTCCGGTGAACTATGGCTACACCTTC. Residues: CAWSPVGPVNYGYTF.

The chain is built from TRBV4-1 and TRBJ2-1; 9 positions match TRBD2. Trimming took 1 base from V and 0 from J; bases not matched to a gene: 10. This CDR3 has 19 residues. CDR1 and CDR2 from the germline V gene are MGHRA and YSYEKL. This chain's CDR3 is CASSQVGISGSFSYNEQFF. The CDR3 DNA reads TGCGCCAGCAGCCAAGTAGGGATTAGCGGGAGTTTCTCCTACAATGAGCAGTTCTTC.

The genes are TRBV5-1 and TRBJ2-5; the D gene is possibly TRBD2 (6 bases). Germline loops: CDR1 SGHRS, CDR2 YFSETQ. Trimming removed 4 bases at V and 1 base at J, with 17 bases between. CDR3 length equals 16 residues. The CDR3 region has the DNA TGCGCCAGCAGCCCCGGTGTGGCGGGATCCCAAGAGACCCAGTACTTC. It translates to CASSPGVAGSQETQYF.

The chain links TRBV19 to TRBJ1-2, with 9 bases aligning to TRBD1. V trimming: 5 bases; J trimming: 4 bases; junction bases outside the gene matches: 8. The CDR3 contains 15 residues. Germline CDR1 is LNHDA and CDR2 is SQIVND (reference sequence). This CDR3 reads CASSVPQGAGYGYTF. In DNA, the CDR3 is TGTGCCAGTAGTGTCCCACAGGGGGCAGGCTATGGCTACACCTTC.

The V call is TRBV5-4, the J call TRBJ2-5, with TRBD1 matching over 7 bases. Losses at the gene ends were 4 bases for V and 0 bases for J; bases not matched to a gene: 9. The length of the CDR3 is 16 residues. The V gene's germline CDR1 is SGHNT and CDR2 YYREEE (reference sequence). DNA for the CDR3: TGTGCCAGCAGCCAAAGACGAGGGACAGACCAAGAGACCCAGTACTTC. This gives the protein CASSQRRGTDQETQYF.

The DNA for the CDR3 is TGTGCCAGCAGCCCCGAGCGGGCTAGCTATGAGCAGTTCTTC. Its translation is CASSPERASYEQFF. The chain carries TRBV27 and TRBJ2-1; maybe TRBD2 (6 bases). V lost 6 bases and J lost 8, with 17 bases in between. Per germline, CDR1 MNHEY and CDR2 SMNVEV (reference sequence). The CDR3 is made up of 14 amino acids.